The present T cell receptor (beta chain) was sequenced within a study of OX40 agonist ivuxolimab in advanced cancers. Findings of the study overall: Antigen specificity of clonally expanded peripheral T cells was not established. Clonal expansion by week 6 occurred in CD4+ and CD8+ blood T cells (at 0.1 to 3.0 mg/kg). On average, a greater number of expanded clones characterised CD8+ T cells relative to CD4+.

The repertoire was sequenced with immunoSEQ multiplex PCR; TCRdb's copy has only in-frame clones and lacks some. The table has about 31,000 clones, around 87% seen once. V shed 3 bases and J shed 3 bases, with 14 bases lying between them. This CDR3 is 15 amino acids long. Germline-derived CDR1 and CDR2 are MDHEN and SYDVKM. As concerns this clone: As yet, its antigen is unknown.

The sample here was CD4+ or CD8+ T cells sorted from blood, taken in a trial of the OX40 agonist ivuxolimab. The J gene is TRBJ1-1, the V gene TRBV28; D may be TRBD1 (6 bases). The TCR was taken from an adult with an advanced solid tumor such as melanoma, head and neck, liver or kidney cancer. The CDR3, as DNA: TGTGCCAGCAGTTTTGGGGGGCTAGGAGACACTGAAGCTTTCTTT. Its translation: CASSFGGLGDTEAFF.